Below, one TCR beta chain is given with its context. These data come from a study of blood T cells in healthy people across ages. PCR was performed a second time for about 7 to 11 cycles using a sample-barcoded 5' primer and a J-beta primer mix. One entry per CDR3 protein results from TCRdb running MiXCR on the 5' RACE reads. This sample has around 800,000 distinct CDR3 sequences, with roughly 44% found just once. The origin of this receptor is a man aged 55 to 69 in good health. Sequencing used blood.

CDR3 residues: CASSLEFSYEQYF. In nucleotides, the CDR3 is TGTGCCAGCAGTTTAGAGTTCTCCTACGAGCAGTACTTC. V is TRBV12-3 or TRBV12-4 and J is TRBJ2-7; no firm D call. The CDR3 loop spans 13 amino acids. V lost 1 base to trimming and J lost 0 bases, with 4 bases between them.